This is a list of T cell receptor beta chains from one sample in a study of T cell repertoires in cytomegalovirus infection. TCRdb ran MiXCR on the reads and lists one entry per CDR3 protein. The repertoire consists of under 120,000 distinct CDR3 sequences, with under 50% occurring once and the leading ten covering about 76%. Their antigens remain unidentified. The sample here was CD8+ T cells from cultured PBMCs, taken from culture after CMV antigen stimulation. These receptors were obtained from a human donor in good health (CMV status not recorded). Some clones in this sample may be carry-over from other donors' samples. The CDR3 runs from the conserved cysteine through the conserved F or W. D genes are given only for firm matches. Rows may omit the clone size; those that give it use once, few, many or a size class.

-,TRBJ1-2,-,TRBV28,TGTGCCAGCAAATCCCGGGAAAACTATGGCTACACCTTC,CASKSRENYGYTF
-,TRBJ1-4,-,TRBV27,TGTGCCAGCAGCGTGGGTGGGGCAAACAATGAAAAACTGTTTTTT,CASSVGGANNEKLFF
-,TRBJ2-6,few,TRBV7-9,TGTGCCAGCAGCTTAGGATACGGACAGCGGGCCTCCTCTGGGGCCAACGTCCTGACTTTC,CASSLGYGQRASSGANVLTF
-,TRBJ1-1,-,TRBV6-5,TGTGCCAGCAGTTACTTCGGGGCCACTGAAGCTTTCTTT,CASSYFGATEAFF
-,TRBJ1-1,many,TRBV25-1,TGTGCCAGCAGTGAGGGTTTGGTGTCTGAAGCTTTCTTT,CASSEGLVSEAFF
TRBD2,TRBJ2-1,-,TRBV20-1,TGCAGTGCTAGAGACCCGACCCTGACTAGCGGGGGGTACAATGAGCAGTTCTTC,CSARDPTLTSGGYNEQFF
-,TRBJ2-7,many,TRBV12-3/TRBV12-4,TGTGCCAGCAGTTTAGCTAGGGAGCAGTACTTC,CASSLAREQYF
TRBD2,TRBJ2-3,-,TRBV6-1,TGTGCCAGCAGTGGACTAGCGGGAGAAGATACGCAGTATTTT,CASSGLAGEDTQYF
-,TRBJ2-5,-,TRBV2,TGTGCCAGCAGTGAAAGAGGGTGGGAGACCCAGTACTTC,CASSERGWETQYF
TRBD2,TRBJ2-7,few,TRBV7-2,TGTGCCAGCAGCAAACGGGACGGAGCCTCCACCCGGGGGGACTTCGAGCAGTACTTC,CASSKRDGASTRGDFEQYF
TRBD2,TRBJ2-3,few,TRBV11-2,TGTGCCAGCAGCTTACTAGCGGGGGCCCCTTTTGGCGCAGATACGCAGTATTTT,CASSLLAGAPFGADTQYF
-,TRBJ2-1,once,TRBV6-5,TGTGCCAGCAGCCGTATGGCGTTGAGCTCCTACAATGAGCAGTTCTTC,CASSRMALSSYNEQFF
-,TRBJ2-1,-,TRBV4-1,TGCGCCAGCAGCTCTAGCAATGAGCAGTTCTTC,CASSSSNEQFF
TRBD2,TRBJ2-1,few,TRBV20-1,TGCAGTGCTAGAGATAACCTAGCGGGGGGGCCTGGAAGTGAGCAGTTCTTC,CSARDNLAGGPGSEQFF
TRBD1,TRBJ1-2,-,TRBV2,TGTGCCAGCACTAAGGAACAGGGGATGGATTTTAACTATGGCTACACCTTC,CASTKEQGMDFNYGYTF
TRBD1,TRBJ1-1,many,TRBV6-2/TRBV6-3,TGTGCCAGCAGTTTCGGGACAGTTATGAACACTGAAGCTTTCTTT,CASSFGTVMNTEAFF
-,TRBJ2-1,-,TRBV6-2/TRBV6-3,TGTGCCAGCAGCCCGACTTCAAGCTCCTACAATGAGCAGTTCTTC,CASSPTSSSYNEQFF